The clone carrying this T cell receptor beta chain showed up just once. What it binds is not known. This specimen belongs to a study of T cells in localized non-small cell lung cancer. Findings of the study overall: In adjacent lung appeared a median 57 of the top 100 tumor clones. The highest T cell clonality was in uninvolved adjacent lung, above tumor.

Profiled with immunoSEQ multiplex PCR; TCRdb holds only in-frame clones, not every one. This sample carries approximately 76,000 clones, around 80% of them seen once, and the ten largest clones take more than 9%. Germline values: CDR1 MNHEY, CDR2 SVGAGI. The V gene lost 2 bases and the J gene lost 2 bases, with 10 bases spanning the gap. The CDR3 covers 14 residues. This sequence originates from an older female donor with stage I lung adenocarcinoma. The material was peripheral blood, obtained before any cancer treatment. The V call is TRBV6-5, the J call TRBJ2-7; the D is unclear. CDR3 protein: CASSYDQGTYEQYF. As DNA, the CDR3 is TGTGCCAGCAGTTACGACCAAGGGACCTACGAGCAGTACTTC.